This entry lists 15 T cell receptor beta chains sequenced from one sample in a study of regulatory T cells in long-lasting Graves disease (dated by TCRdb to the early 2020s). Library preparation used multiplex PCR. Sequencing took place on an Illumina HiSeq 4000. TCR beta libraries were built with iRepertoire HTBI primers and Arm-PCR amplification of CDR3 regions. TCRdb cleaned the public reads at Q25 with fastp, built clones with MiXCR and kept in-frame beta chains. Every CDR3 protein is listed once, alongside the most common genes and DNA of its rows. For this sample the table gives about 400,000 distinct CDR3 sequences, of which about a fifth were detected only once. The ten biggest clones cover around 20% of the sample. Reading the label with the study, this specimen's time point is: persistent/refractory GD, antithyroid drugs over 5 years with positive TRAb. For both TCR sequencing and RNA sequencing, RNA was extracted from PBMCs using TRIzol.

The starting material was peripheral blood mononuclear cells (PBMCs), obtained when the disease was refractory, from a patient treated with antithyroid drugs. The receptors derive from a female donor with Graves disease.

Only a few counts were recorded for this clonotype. The CDR3 DNA reads TGTGCCAGTACTACTCGGACGGTAACTTATCAGCCCCAGCATTTT. Its protein is CASTTRTVTYQPQHF. This chain links TRBV19 with TRBJ1-5, with D unresolved. V lost 7 bases, J lost 5 bases, and 18 bases lay in between. Looked up from germline, CDR1 is LNHDA and CDR2 is SQIVND (reference sequence). There are 15 residues in the CDR3.

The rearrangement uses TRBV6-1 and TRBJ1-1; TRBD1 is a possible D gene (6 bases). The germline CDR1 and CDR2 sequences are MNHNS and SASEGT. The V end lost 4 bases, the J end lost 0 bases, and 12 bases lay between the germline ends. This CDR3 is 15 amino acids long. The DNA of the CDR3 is TGTGCCAGCAGTGCCCAACAGGGATTGAACACTGAAGCTTTCTTT. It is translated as CASSAQQGLNTEAFF.

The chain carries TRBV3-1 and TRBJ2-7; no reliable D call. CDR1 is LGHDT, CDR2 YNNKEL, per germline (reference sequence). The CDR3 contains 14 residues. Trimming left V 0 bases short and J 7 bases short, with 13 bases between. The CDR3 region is CASSQEELWLEQYF. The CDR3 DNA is TGTGCCAGCAGCCAAGAAGAGCTGTGGCTAGAGCAGTACTTC.

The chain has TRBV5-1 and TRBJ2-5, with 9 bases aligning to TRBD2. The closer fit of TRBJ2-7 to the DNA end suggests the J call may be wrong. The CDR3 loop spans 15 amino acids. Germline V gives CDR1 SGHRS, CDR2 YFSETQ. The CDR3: CASSGIAGDSYEQYF. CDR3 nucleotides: TGCGCCAGCAGCGGAATAGCGGGGGACTCCTACGAGCAGTACTTC.

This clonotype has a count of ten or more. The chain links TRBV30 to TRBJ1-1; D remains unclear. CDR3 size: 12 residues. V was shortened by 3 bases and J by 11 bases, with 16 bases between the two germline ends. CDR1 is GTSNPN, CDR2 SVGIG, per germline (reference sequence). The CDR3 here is CAWRLFGLGAFF. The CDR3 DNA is TGTGCCTGGAGGTTATTCGGTCTAGGTGCTTTCTTT.

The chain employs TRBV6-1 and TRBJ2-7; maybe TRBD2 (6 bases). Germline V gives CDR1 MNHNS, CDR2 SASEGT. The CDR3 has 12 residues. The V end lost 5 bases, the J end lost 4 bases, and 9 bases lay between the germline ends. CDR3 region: CASSRDLYEQYF. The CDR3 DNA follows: TGTGCCAGCAGTCGGGACTTGTACGAGCAGTACTTC.

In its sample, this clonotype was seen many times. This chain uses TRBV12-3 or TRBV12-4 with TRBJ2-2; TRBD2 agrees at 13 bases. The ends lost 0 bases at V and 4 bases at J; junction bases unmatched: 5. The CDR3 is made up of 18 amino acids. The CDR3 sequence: CASSLARLAGGSTGELFF. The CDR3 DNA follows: TGTGCCAGCAGTTTAGCTAGACTAGCGGGAGGCAGCACCGGGGAGCTGTTTTTT.

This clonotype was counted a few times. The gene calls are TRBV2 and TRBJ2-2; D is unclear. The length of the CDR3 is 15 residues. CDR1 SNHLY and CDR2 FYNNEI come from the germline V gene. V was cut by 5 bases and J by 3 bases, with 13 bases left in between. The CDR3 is CASSMDGQYTGELFF. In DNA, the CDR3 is TGTGCCAGCAGTATGGACGGGCAATACACCGGGGAGCTGTTTTTT.

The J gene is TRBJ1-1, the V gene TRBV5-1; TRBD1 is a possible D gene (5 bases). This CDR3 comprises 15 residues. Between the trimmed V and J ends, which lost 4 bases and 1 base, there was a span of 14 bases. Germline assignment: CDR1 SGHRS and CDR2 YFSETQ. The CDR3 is CASSPQTGPNTEAFF. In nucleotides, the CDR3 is TGCGCCAGCAGCCCCCAAACAGGCCCGAACACTGAAGCTTTCTTT.

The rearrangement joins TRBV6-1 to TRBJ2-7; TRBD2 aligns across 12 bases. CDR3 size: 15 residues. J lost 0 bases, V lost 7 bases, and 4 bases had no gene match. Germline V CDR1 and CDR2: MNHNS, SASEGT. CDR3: CASKLAGGDSYEQYF. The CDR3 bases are TGTGCCAGCAAACTAGCGGGAGGTGACTCCTACGAGCAGTACTTC.

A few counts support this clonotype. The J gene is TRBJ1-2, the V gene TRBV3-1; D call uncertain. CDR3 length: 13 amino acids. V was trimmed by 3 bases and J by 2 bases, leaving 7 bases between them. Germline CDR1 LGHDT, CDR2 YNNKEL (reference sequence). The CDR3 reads CASSHYSNYGYTF. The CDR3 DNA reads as TGTGCCAGCAGCCACTATTCCAACTATGGCTACACCTTC.

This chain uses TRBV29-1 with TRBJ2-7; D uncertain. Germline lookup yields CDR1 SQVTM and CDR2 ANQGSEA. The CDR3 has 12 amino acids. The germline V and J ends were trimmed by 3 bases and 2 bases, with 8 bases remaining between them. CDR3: CSVEVRPYEQYF. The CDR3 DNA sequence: TGCAGCGTTGAGGTACGGCCCTACGAGCAGTACTTC.

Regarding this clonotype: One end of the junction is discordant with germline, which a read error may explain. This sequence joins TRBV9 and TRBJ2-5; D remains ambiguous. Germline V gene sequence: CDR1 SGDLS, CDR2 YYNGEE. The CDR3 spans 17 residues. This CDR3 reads CAISVVETGRQVETQYF. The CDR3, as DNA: TGTGCCATCAGCGTAGTCGAAACGGGCCGTCAAGTGGAGACCCAGTACTTC.

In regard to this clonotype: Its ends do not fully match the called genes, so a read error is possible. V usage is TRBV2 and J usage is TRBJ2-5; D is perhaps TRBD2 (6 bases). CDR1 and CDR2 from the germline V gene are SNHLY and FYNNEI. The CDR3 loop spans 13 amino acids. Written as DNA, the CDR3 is TGTGCCAGCAGTGTCCGGGCACGGGAGACCCGGTACTTC. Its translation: CASSVRARETRYF.

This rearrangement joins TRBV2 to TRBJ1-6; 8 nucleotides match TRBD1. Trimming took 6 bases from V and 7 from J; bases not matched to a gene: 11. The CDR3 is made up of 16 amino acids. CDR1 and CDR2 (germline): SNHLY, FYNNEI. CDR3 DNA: TGTGCCAGCAGGGATCGGACAGGGCCCAGAAATTCACCCCTCCACTTT. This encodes CASRDRTGPRNSPLHF.